This TCR beta chain is from a study of CD8 T cells in ankylosing spondylitis. The CDR3 spans 14 residues. CDR1 is LGHNA, CDR2 YNFKEQ, per germline. Trimming stripped 2 bases from V and 2 bases from J, with 9 bases between. TCRdb fed the 5' RACE reads into MiXCR, producing one record per CDR3 protein. The table lists 800,000 to 900,000 distinct CDR3 sequences, about 11% of them singletons. Study findings and constraints: Characteristic, it appeared, of ankylosing spondylitis blood was a TCR beta motif of 7 or 8 highly homologous variants.

A few counts support this clonotype. Its specificity is not known. Sequencing was done on a sample of blood, either unsorted or a sorted T cell fraction (not recorded which). This sequence originates from a male donor with ankylosing spondylitis. V is TRBV4-2 and J is TRBJ2-5; no firm D call. The CDR3 loop is CASSQSGRQETQYF. For the CDR3, the DNA is TGTGCCAGCAGCCAATCAGGACGACAAGAGACCCAGTACTTC.